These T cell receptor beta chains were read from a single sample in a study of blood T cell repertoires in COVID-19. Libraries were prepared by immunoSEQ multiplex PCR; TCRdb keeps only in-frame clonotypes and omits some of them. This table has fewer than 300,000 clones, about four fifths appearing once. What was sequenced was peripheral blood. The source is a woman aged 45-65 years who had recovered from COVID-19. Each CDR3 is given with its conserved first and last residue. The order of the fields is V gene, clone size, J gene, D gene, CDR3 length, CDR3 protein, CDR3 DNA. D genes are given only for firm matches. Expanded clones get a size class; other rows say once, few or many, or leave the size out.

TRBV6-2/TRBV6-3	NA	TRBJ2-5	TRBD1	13	CASSGTGRETQYF	TGTGCCAGCAGCGGGACAGGGCGGGAGACCCAGTACTTC
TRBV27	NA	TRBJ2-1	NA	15	CASSLSRGSYNEQFF	TGTGCCAGCAGTTTATCTAGAGGCTCCTACAATGAGCAGTTCTTC
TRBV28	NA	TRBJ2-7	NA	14	CATAPGVYSYEQYF	TGTGCCACCGCTCCAGGGGTTTACTCCTACGAGCAGTACTTC
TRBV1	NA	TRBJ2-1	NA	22	CTSSQVAGETSGGPSSYNEQFF	TGCACCAGCAGCCAAGTAGCGGGGGAGACTAGCGGGGGCCCGAGCTCCTACAATGAGCAGTTCTTC
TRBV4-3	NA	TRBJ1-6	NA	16	CASSQEAVAGNSPLHF	TGCGCCAGCAGCCAAGAGGCAGTCGCGGGGAATTCACCCCTCCACTTT
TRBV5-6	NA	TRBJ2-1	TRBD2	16	CASSSGLAGGRSEQFF	TGTGCCAGCAGCTCCGGACTAGCGGGAGGGAGATCTGAGCAGTTCTTC
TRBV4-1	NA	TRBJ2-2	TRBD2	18	CASSRSWAAGVGTGELFF	TGCGCCAGCAGCCGCTCCTGGGCAGCGGGAGTCGGCACCGGGGAGCTGTTTTTT
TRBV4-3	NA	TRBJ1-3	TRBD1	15	CASSQDRGQRNTIYF	TGCGCCAGCAGCCAAGACAGGGGGCAAAGAAACACCATATATTTT
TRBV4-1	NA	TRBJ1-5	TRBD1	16	CASSQGDRPSNQPQHF	TGCGCCAGCTCCCAGGGGGACAGACCTAGCAATCAGCCCCAGCATTTT
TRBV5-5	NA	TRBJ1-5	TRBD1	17	CASSLGQGGIGNQPQHF	TGTGCCAGCAGCTTAGGACAGGGAGGAATCGGCAATCAGCCCCAGCATTTT
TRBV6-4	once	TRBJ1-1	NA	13	CASSRDKNTEAFF	TGTGCCAGCAGTCGGGACAAGAACACTGAAGCTTTCTTT
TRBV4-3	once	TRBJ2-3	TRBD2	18	CASSQVIERGGSTDTQYF	TGCGCCAGCAGCCAAGTTATCGAGCGGGGGGGTAGCACAGATACGCAGTATTTT
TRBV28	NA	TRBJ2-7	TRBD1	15	CASSSLGRGLYEQYF	TGTGCCAGCAGTTCCCTCGGTAGGGGGCTCTACGAGCAGTACTTC
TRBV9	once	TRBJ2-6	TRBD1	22	CASSVALSSFGTGTSGANVLTF	TGTGCCAGCAGCGTAGCTTTGTCGAGTTTTGGGACAGGGACCTCTGGGGCCAACGTCCTGACTTTC
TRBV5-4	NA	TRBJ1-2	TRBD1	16	CASSWSGGYSNYGYTF	TGTGCCAGCAGCTGGTCAGGGGGCTATTCCAACTATGGCTACACCTTC
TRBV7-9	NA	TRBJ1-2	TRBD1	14	CASSQDRGNYGYTF	TGTGCCAGCAGCCAGGACAGGGGGAACTATGGCTACACCTTC
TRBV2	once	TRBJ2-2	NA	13	CASSEFGTGELFF	TGTGCCAGCAGTGAATTCGGTACCGGGGAGCTGTTTTTT
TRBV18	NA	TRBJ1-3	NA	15	CASSPLDSSGNTIYF	TGTGCCAGCTCACCATTGGACAGCTCTGGAAACACCATATATTTT
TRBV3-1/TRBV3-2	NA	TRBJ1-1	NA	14	CASSLLTRDTEAFF	TGTGCCAGCAGCCTCTTGACCAGGGACACTGAAGCTTTCTTT
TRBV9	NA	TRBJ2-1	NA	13	CASSVETGNEQFF	TGTGCCAGCAGCGTAGAAACCGGGAATGAGCAGTTCTTC
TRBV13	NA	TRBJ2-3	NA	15	CASSLGQGGTDTQYF	TGTGCCAGCAGCTTAGGACAGGGAGGCACAGATACGCAGTATTTT
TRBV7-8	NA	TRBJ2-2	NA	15	CASSLGRGNTGELFF	TGTGCCAGCAGCTTAGGCAGGGGGAACACCGGGGAGCTGTTTTTT
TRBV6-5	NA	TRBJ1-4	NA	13	CASSYKGREKLFF	TGTGCCAGCAGTTACAAGGGGCGTGAAAAACTGTTTTTT
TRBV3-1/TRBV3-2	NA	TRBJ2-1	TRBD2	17	CASRLAGTPLSYNEQFF	TGTGCCAGCAGGCTAGCGGGAACCCCCTTGTCCTACAATGAGCAGTTCTTC
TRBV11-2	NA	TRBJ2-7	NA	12	CASSLDGAVPYF	TGTGCCAGCAGCTTAGATGGGGCAGTCCCGTACTTC
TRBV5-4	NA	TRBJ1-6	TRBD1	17	CASSGSLRGRGDSPLHF	TGTGCCAGCAGCGGTTCGTTAAGGGGGCGAGGCGATTCACCCCTCCACTTT
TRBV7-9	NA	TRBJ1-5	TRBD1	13	CASSSGGHQPQHF	TGTGCCAGCAGCTCAGGGGGCCATCAGCCCCAGCATTTT
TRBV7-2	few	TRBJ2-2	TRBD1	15	CASSSGQGATGELFF	TGTGCCAGCAGCTCGGGACAGGGGGCTACCGGGGAGCTGTTTTTT
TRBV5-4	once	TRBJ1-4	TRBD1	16	CASSKTQGARDEKLFF	TGTGCCAGCAGCAAGACACAGGGGGCTAGGGATGAAAAACTGTTTTTT
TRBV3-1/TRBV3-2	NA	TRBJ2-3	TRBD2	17	CASSQAFPSAGEDTQYF	TGTGCCAGCAGCCAAGCTTTCCCTAGTGCGGGGGAAGATACGCAGTATTTT
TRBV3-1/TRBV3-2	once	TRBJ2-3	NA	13	CASGGPSTDTQYF	TGTGCCAGCGGCGGGCCTAGCACAGATACGCAGTATTTT
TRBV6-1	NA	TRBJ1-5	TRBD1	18	CASSGRDRASLPNQPQHF	TGTGCCAGCAGTGGTAGGGACAGGGCTTCCCTGCCCAATCAGCCCCAGCATTTT
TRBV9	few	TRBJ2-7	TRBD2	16	CASSVGGGTSRYEQYF	TGTGCCAGCAGCGTAGGCGGGGGGACTAGCCGCTACGAGCAGTACTTC
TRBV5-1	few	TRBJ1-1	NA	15	CASSLAISGGTEAFF	TGCGCCAGCAGCTTGGCTATCAGTGGGGGGACTGAAGCTTTCTTT
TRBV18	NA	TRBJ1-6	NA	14	CASSSETGNSPLHF	TGTGCCAGCTCCTCAGAAACGGGGAATTCACCCCTCCACTTT
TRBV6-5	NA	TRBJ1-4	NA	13	CASSLEGPEKLFF	TGTGCCAGCAGTTTGGAGGGTCCGGAAAAACTGTTTTTT
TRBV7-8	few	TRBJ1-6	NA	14	CASSPWEGNSPLHF	TGTGCCAGCAGCCCCTGGGAGGGGAATTCACCCCTCCACTTT
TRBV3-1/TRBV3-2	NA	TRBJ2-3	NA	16	CASSRGTSTSTDTQYF	TGTGCCAGCAGCCGAGGGACATCTACTAGCACAGATACGCAGTATTTT
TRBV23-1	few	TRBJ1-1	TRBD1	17	CASSQWERGPTNTEAFF	TGCGCCAGCAGTCAATGGGAAAGGGGGCCCACCAACACTGAAGCTTTCTTT
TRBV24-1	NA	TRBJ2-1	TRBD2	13	CATRVAGSNEQFF	TGTGCCACACGGGTAGCGGGTTCCAATGAGCAGTTCTTC
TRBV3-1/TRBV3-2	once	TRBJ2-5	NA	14	CASSPASSGETQYF	TGTGCCAGCAGCCCCGCTAGCTCTGGAGAGACCCAGTACTTC
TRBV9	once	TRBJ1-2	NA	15	CASSVESRQAVGYTF	TGTGCCAGCAGCGTAGAATCAAGACAGGCGGTGGGCTACACCTTC
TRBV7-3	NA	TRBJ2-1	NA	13	CASSLDFPGEQFF	TGTGCCAGCAGCCTCGACTTCCCTGGAGAGCAGTTCTTC
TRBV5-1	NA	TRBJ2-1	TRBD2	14	CASFSGSGYNEQFF	TGCGCCAGCTTTAGCGGGAGTGGCTACAATGAGCAGTTCTTC